The sequence of this TCR beta chain was determined in a study of shared clonotypes between healthy human individuals. Profiling relied on immunoSEQ multiplex PCR, and the TCRdb table lists in-frame clones only, not all of them. The sample gives 2 million to 3 million clones, over 85% of which show up once; approximately 0.35% is in the top ten. Germline-derived CDR1 and CDR2 are MDHEN and SYDVKM. Trimming left V 6 bases short and J 10 bases short, with 13 bases between. This CDR3 has 11 residues. This clone was observed a single time. This receptor was identified in a man between 18 and 35 years old in good health. Some clones in this sample may be carry-over from other donors' samples. Sequenced sample: naive CD4+ T cells from PBMCs. Regarding subset: CD45RA+ positively selected. J is TRBJ2-7 and V is TRBV28; D could derive from TRBD1 or TRBD2 (5 bases each). The CDR3 spells CASRDPGQQYF. CDR3 nucleotide sequence: TGTGCCAGCAGAGACCCGGGGCAACAGTACTTC.